The rows below give T cell receptor beta chains drawn from one sample of a study of control samples from healthy donors and cancer patients. Using immunoSEQ multiplex PCR, the repertoire was profiled, and TCRdb retains in-frame clones only, with some absent. The sample holds 150,000 or so clones; approximately 94% are singletons and the top ten take roughly 5.5%. The sample comprised blood. These receptors all come from a man aged 18 to 29 in good health. Each CDR3 is given with its conserved first and last residue. Clone size, where shown, is once, few, many, or a class for clones that have expanded.

abundance,j_gene,v_gene,len,CDR3aa
.,TRBJ2-7,TRBV28,13,CASSPGQGSEQYF
.,TRBJ2-3,TRBV6-1,16,CASSEPDRGNADTQYF
.,TRBJ2-7,TRBV5-6,13,CASSFGSRYEQYF
.,TRBJ2-7,TRBV27,13,CASSLRDSYEQYF
.,TRBJ2-2,TRBV5-1,15,CASSLNWGTAGELFF
.,TRBJ2-1,TRBV24-1,15,CATSRGPGQYNEQFF
.,TRBJ2-1,TRBV6-5,13,CASSSAPGDEQFF
.,TRBJ2-3,TRBV11-3,14,CASSQGSSTDTQYF
.,TRBJ1-1,TRBV30,13,CAWRRQRYTEAFF
.,TRBJ2-2,TRBV4-1,16,CASSQRGGLDTGELFF
.,TRBJ2-1,TRBV19,15,CASSASGMSYNEQFF
few,TRBJ1-1,TRBV6-5,13,CASSKGQSTEAFF
.,TRBJ2-7,TRBV7-8,15,CASSSGDSSWYEQYF
.,TRBJ1-2,TRBV9,15,CASSAGLTSNYGYTF
.,TRBJ2-7,TRBV19,15,CASSPGLAPSYEQYF
.,TRBJ2-7,TRBV29-1,13,CSVEFQPENEQYF
.,TRBJ2-3,TRBV6-6,13,CASSWTSEDTQYF
.,TRBJ2-5,TRBV6-5,15,CASSPLGTNQETQYF
.,TRBJ2-5,TRBV19,15,CASSTGGNFGETQYF
.,TRBJ1-3,TRBV5-6,12,CASSHGLATIYF
.,TRBJ2-6,TRBV6-5,15,CASSNAGDGANVLTF
.,TRBJ2-7,TRBV11-3,15,CASSLGGGANYEQYF
.,TRBJ1-3,TRBV25-1,16,CASSEFDALSGNTIYF
.,TRBJ2-5,TRBV30,14,CAWTPGLAGETQYF
.,TRBJ1-4,TRBV15,15,CATSRDQLGPEKLFF
.,TRBJ2-3,TRBV9,16,CASSVQTSGTADTQYF
.,TRBJ1-4,TRBV24-1,16,CATSGLRGDYGEKLFF
.,TRBJ2-1,TRBV5-1,14,CASSLSAGRNEQFF
.,TRBJ1-2,TRBV5-4,14,CASSSGDKAYGYTF
.,TRBJ2-3,TRBV2,15,CASSSGYSSTDTQYF
once,TRBJ2-2,TRBV14,15,CASSRDRSNTGELFF
.,TRBJ1-4,TRBV4-1,15,CASSQGAGANEKLFF
.,TRBJ2-5,TRBV6-1,18,CASSASTPGLAVQETQYF